The clone carrying this TCR beta chain has at least ten counts. As yet, its antigen is unknown. This entry is derived from a study of T cells in Graves' hyperthyroidism and ophthalmopathy. Study background: At the time of initial diagnosis and before any treatment, peripheral blood was collected.

Study conclusions and caveats: A 13 V-J model separated ophthalmopathy from stable hyperthyroidism.

Amplified regions were TCR beta CDR3 sequences from RNA transcripts. The TCR CDR3 was amplified in a first-round RT-PCR using the HTBI primer set. Using its own MiXCR run on the multiplex PCR reads, TCRdb lists one record per CDR3 protein. Here the sample spans some 510,000 distinct CDR3 sequences, less than 25% being singletons. This CDR3 comprises 13 residues. Germline CDR1 reads SGHAT; CDR2 reads FQNNGV. Trimming took off 0 bases at V and 7 bases at J, with 7 bases between the two ends. Investigators excluded patients with uncontrolled infection, other autoimmune disease, pregnancy or lactation. Diagnosis relied on clinical symptoms, serum thyroxine and TRAb, thyroid ultrasound and orbital computed tomography.

The rearrangement joins TRBV11-2 to TRBJ1-5; D gene ambiguous. The source material was blood. The TCR originated in a man aged 18 to 29 with Graves' hyperthyroidism. The chain's CDR3 is CASSLELGQPQHF. CDR3 bases: TGTGCCAGCAGCTTAGAGTTGGGGCAGCCCCAGCATTTT.